These 20 T cell receptor beta chains were all obtained from the same sample, sequenced in a study of radiotherapy plus CTLA-4 blockade in lung cancer. Generated by immunoSEQ multiplex PCR, the TCRdb table keeps only in-frame clones and is missing some. The sample records under 35,000 clones, under 85% being singletons. The sequenced sample was peripheral blood, obtained from a patient treated with radiotherapy plus ipilimumab. These receptors were taken from a human donor with non-small cell lung cancer whose response to radiotherapy plus ipilimumab could not be evaluated.

The V gene is TRBV6-1, the J gene TRBJ1-5, with 8 bases fitting TRBD1. Germline V gives CDR1 MNHNS, CDR2 SASEGT. The CDR3 is 13 residues long. Germline trimming cut 5 bases from V and 5 bases from J; bases unmatched to any gene: 2. CDR3 DNA: TGTGCCAGCAGTTTGACAGGGGATCAGCCCCAGCATTTT. It is translated as CASSLTGDQPQHF.

The CDR3 loop reads CASSYVDRAYGYTF. CDR3 nucleotides: TGTGCCAGCAGTTATGTGGACAGGGCCTATGGCTACACCTTC. The chain links TRBV6-1 to TRBJ1-2, with 8 bases aligning to TRBD1. The V segment lost 5 bases and the J segment 4 bases; nucleotides outside the gene matches: 6. The CDR3 is 14 residues long. CDR1 and CDR2 (germline): MNHNS, SASEGT.

In its sample, this clone was seen a few times. CDR3 in DNA: TGTGCCAGTAGTATAGACGGCAGGGGGCTAACTGAAGCTTTCTTT. This translates into CASSIDGRGLTEAFF. V gene TRBV19 combines with J gene TRBJ1-1, with 8 bases identical to TRBD1. Germline V gives CDR1 LNHDA, CDR2 SQIVND (reference sequence). This CDR3 has 15 residues. J was trimmed by 5 bases and V by 0 bases; bases with no gene match: 5.

The chain combines TRBV27 with TRBJ2-1; 16 positions agree with TRBD2. V dropped 5 bases and J dropped 2; count of bases not matched to a gene: 9. CDR3 length: 19 amino acids. Looked up from germline, CDR1 is MNHEY and CDR2 is SMNVEV (reference sequence). The CDR3 nucleotides are TGTGCCAGCAGTGAATTGGGACTAGCGGGAGGGGGTACCTACAATGAGCAGTTCTTC. It is translated as CASSELGLAGGGTYNEQFF.

V and J are TRBV6-1 and TRBJ2-2; possible D gene TRBD1, 5 bases. The germline V gene has CDR1 MNHNS and CDR2 SASEGT. Trimming pared 10 bases from V and 7 bases from J, leaving 19 bases between. The CDR3 length is 14 residues. CDR3 sequence: CAILPSGASGELFF. CDR3 DNA: TGTGCCATCTTGCCGTCTGGGGCGAGCGGGGAGCTGTTTTTT.

The chain couples TRBV18 to TRBJ1-2; 8 bases map to TRBD1. CDR3 length equals 15 residues. V lost 1 base to trimming and J lost 8 bases; unmatched junction nucleotides: 9. Germline CDR1 reads KGHSH; CDR2 reads LQKENI. The CDR3 reads CASSPLGQGVTGYTF. CDR3 nucleotides: TGTGCCAGCTCACCACTCGGACAGGGCGTGACGGGCTACACCTTC.

This clone was seen only a few times. V usage is TRBV5-4 and J usage is TRBJ2-1; 7 bases line up with TRBD2. Germline values: CDR1 SGHNT, CDR2 YYREEE (reference sequence). The CDR3 consists of 18 residues. After removal of 4 bases from V and 10 bases from J, the junction contained 23 bases not matched to a gene. The CDR3 sequence: CASSREGRPGRGSDEQFF. The CDR3 coding sequence is TGTGCCAGCAGCCGAGAAGGCAGACCGGGACGCGGGAGTGACGAGCAGTTCTTC.

The CDR3 loop reads CASSLSPLAGGSNEQFF. Written as DNA, the CDR3 is TGCGCCAGCAGCTTGAGCCCACTAGCGGGAGGCTCCAATGAGCAGTTCTTC. The V and J genes are TRBV5-1 and TRBJ2-1; 12 positions agree with TRBD2. V shed 1 base, J shed 6 bases, and the junction held 8 bases outside the gene matches. This CDR3 is 17 amino acids long. CDR1 SGHRS and CDR2 YFSETQ come from the germline V gene.

CDR3 sequence: CSVEDRRSGRRNEQFF. Written as DNA, the CDR3 is TGCAGCGTTGAAGATCGGAGAAGCGGGAGGAGGAATGAGCAGTTCTTC. V and J are TRBV29-1 and TRBJ2-1; 9 bases are a match to TRBD2. Trimming took 0 bases from V and 7 from J; bases not matched to a gene: 10. The CDR3 contains 16 residues. CDR1 and CDR2 from the germline V gene are SQVTM and ANQGSEA.

The chain carries TRBV19 and TRBJ2-1, with TRBD1 as a possible D gene (6 bases). Germline V lookup: CDR1 LNHDA, CDR2 SQIVND (reference sequence). Trimming took 9 bases from V and 10 from J, leaving 16 bases between them. The CDR3 is 12 residues long. The DNA of the CDR3 is TGTGCCAGCGAAGACGAACAGGGAGAGCAGTTCTTC. It codes for CASEDEQGEQFF.

This sequence joins TRBV7-6 and TRBJ2-3; possibly TRBD1 for D (5 bases). Per germline, CDR1 SGHVS and CDR2 FNYEAQ. V lost 5 bases and J 11 bases, leaving 14 bases between the germline ends. This CDR3 spans 12 amino acids. CDR3 residues: CASSPKGWGQYF. The CDR3 DNA reads TGTGCCAGCAGCCCCAAGGGGTGGGGGCAGTATTTT.

This chain uses TRBV5-1 with TRBJ2-2, with 7 bases that match TRBD1. Germline V gene data show CDR1 as SGHRS and CDR2 as YFSETQ. The trim removed 4 bases at V and 2 bases at J, leaving 8 bases unmatched. The CDR3 is 16 amino acids. CDR3 in DNA: TGCGCCAGCAGCGTACAGGGGAACGGAAACACCGGGGAGCTGTTTTTT. This sequence encodes CASSVQGNGNTGELFF.

The chain links TRBV9 to TRBJ2-1; 11 nucleotides line up with TRBD2. This CDR3 contains 18 residues. The V gene end was trimmed by 1 base and the J gene end by 0 bases; junction bases not matched to a gene: 6. Per germline, CDR1 SGDLS and CDR2 YYNGEE. CDR3 in amino acids: CASSVRLAGYSSYNEQFF. CDR3 DNA: TGTGCCAGCAGCGTACGACTAGCGGGATATAGCTCCTACAATGAGCAGTTCTTC.

The rearrangement uses TRBV15 and TRBJ1-1; TRBD1 is a possible D gene (5 bases). This CDR3 contains 16 residues. Trimming pared 3 bases from V and 2 bases from J, leaving 16 bases between. CDR1 is LNHNV, CDR2 YYDKDF, per germline (reference sequence). The CDR3 sequence is CATSSNQGARNTEAFF. CDR3 sequence (DNA): TGTGCCACCAGCAGCAACCAAGGGGCCCGAAACACTGAAGCTTTCTTT. The entire variable domain, with the rest obtained from reference TRBV15 and TRBJ1-1, is as follows: DAMVIQNPRYQVTQFGKPVTLSCSQTLNHNVMYWYQQKSSQAPKLLFHYYDKDFNNEADTPDNFQSRRPNTSFCFLDIRSPGLGDTAMYLCATSSNQGARNTEAFFGQGTRLTVV.

This rearrangement joins TRBV28 to TRBJ2-7; 8 positions agree with TRBD1. Germline loops: CDR1 MDHEN, CDR2 SYDVKM. V lost 5 bases to trimming and J lost 6 bases; unmatched junction nucleotides: 9. The CDR3 consists of 14 residues. CDR3 DNA: TGTGCCAGCAGTCTCCAGGACAGGGATCGCGAGCAGTACTTC. It yields the protein CASSLQDRDREQYF.

A few counts support this clone. The V and J genes are TRBV6-1 and TRBJ1-5; 8 bases match TRBD1. Germline V CDR1 and CDR2: MNHNS, SASEGT. Trimming cost V 4 bases and J 7 bases; bases outside gene matches: 9. The CDR3 totals 15 residues. CDR3 protein: CASSARRGRRQPQHF. CDR3 sequence (DNA): TGTGCCAGCAGTGCACGCAGGGGGCGTCGGCAGCCCCAGCATTTT.

This clone was counted between two and nine times. The chain joins TRBV5-1 to TRBJ2-1, with 13 bases matching TRBD2. Trimming cost V 3 bases and J 2 bases; bases outside gene matches: 5. CDR1 and CDR2 (germline): SGHRS, YFSETQ. The CDR3 contains 17 residues. The CDR3 protein is CASSWTSGSPTYNEQFF. CDR3 sequence (DNA): TGCGCCAGCAGCTGGACTAGCGGGAGTCCTACCTACAATGAGCAGTTCTTC.

The chain joins TRBV29-1 to TRBJ2-7; the match to TRBD2 covers 7 bases. The V segment lost 8 bases and the J segment 2 bases; nucleotides outside the gene matches: 12. The germline CDR1 and CDR2 sequences are SQVTM and ANQGSEA. This CDR3 is 14 amino acids long. This CDR3 is CSPEGEGGPYEQYF. CDR3 DNA: TGCAGCCCCGAGGGTGAGGGAGGGCCCTACGAGCAGTACTTC.

By sample fraction, this clone is medium-sized. V usage is TRBV4-1 and J usage is TRBJ2-3; 8 bases are a match to TRBD2. Trimming cost V 0 bases and J 3 bases; bases outside gene matches: 5. Germline-derived CDR1 and CDR2 are MGHRA and YSYEKL. The CDR3 has 16 amino acids. The CDR3 DNA sequence: TGCGCCAGCAGCCAAGAAGGGACTAGAGCTACAGATACGCAGTATTTT. Translated, it gives CASSQEGTRATDTQYF.

This clone was seen once. This chain connects TRBV5-4 to TRBJ2-4, with TRBD1 matching over 8 bases. Trimming removed 3 bases from V and 0 bases from J; junction bases left unmatched: 11. The CDR3 runs 18 residues. Germline V gene sequence: CDR1 SGHNT, CDR2 YYREEE (reference sequence). The CDR3 spells CASSSIPGQGLAKNIQYF. The CDR3 DNA reads as TGTGCCAGCAGCTCAATCCCCGGACAGGGTCTAGCCAAAAACATTCAGTACTTC.